This T cell receptor (beta chain) was recovered during a study of T cells in Graves' hyperthyroidism and ophthalmopathy. Lactation, pregnancy, other autoimmune disease or uncontrolled infection led to exclusion of patients. The germline V gene encodes CDR1 SEHNR and CDR2 FQNEAQ (reference sequence). The trim removed 7 bases at V and 1 base at J, leaving 10 bases unmatched. This CDR3 spans 17 amino acids. This clonotype was observed many times. Amplification targeted TCR beta CDR3 regions from RNA transcripts. First-round RT-PCR with HTBI primers amplified the TCR CDR3 region. One entry per CDR3 protein, called by TCRdb with MiXCR from the multiplex PCR reads. The sample has approximately 500,000 distinct CDR3 sequences, about half seen once.

The sequenced sample consisted of peripheral blood or thyroid tissue (not recorded which). The V gene is TRBV7-9, the J gene TRBJ2-2; TRBD2 aligns across 9 bases. The sequence was collected from a woman between 18 and 30 years old with Graves' hyperthyroidism. The CDR3 loop reads CASNLHWTSENTGELFF. The CDR3 region has the DNA TGTGCCAGCAACCTCCATTGGACTAGCGAGAACACCGGGGAGCTGTTTTTT.